This entry lists 26 T cell receptor beta chains sequenced from one sample in a study of technical replicates of blood from a few donors. TCRdb's table, derived via immunoSEQ multiplex PCR, lists solely in-frame clones and lacks some. The sample contains tens of thousands of clones, around 97% of which appear only once. The sequencing input was T cells isolated from PBMCs. All receptors derive from a human donor in good health.

The rearrangement links TRBV10-3 to TRBJ1-4, with 7 bases aligning to TRBD1. V was clipped by 0 bases and J by 6 bases; unmatched bases: 7. Germline CDR1 and CDR2: ENHRY and SYGVKD. The CDR3 contains 16 residues. CDR3 nucleotides: TGTGCCATCAGTGAGTCCCCCGGAGGGGGCTATGAAAAACTGTTTTTT. Its translation: CAISESPGGGYEKLFF.

This chain links TRBV11-3 with TRBJ2-3; perhaps TRBD2 as D (6 bases). The ends were cut back, 3 bases at V and 2 bases at J, with 12 bases in the middle. This CDR3 comprises 15 residues. The germline CDR1 and CDR2 sequences are SGHNT and YENEEA. The CDR3 protein is CASSLRLDLTDTQYF. Here the CDR3 DNA reads TGTGCCAGCAGCTTGCGACTAGACCTCACAGATACGCAGTATTTT.

The chain recombines TRBV7-6 with TRBJ2-7; D is possibly TRBD1 (6 bases). Trimming pared 5 bases from V and 4 bases from J, leaving 21 bases between. The CDR3 has 16 residues. Germline CDR1 is SGHVS and CDR2 is FNYEAQ. CDR3 residues: CASSRTPGAILYEQYF. As DNA, the CDR3 is TGTGCCAGCAGCCGAACTCCAGGGGCCATCCTTTACGAGCAGTACTTC.

The gene calls are TRBV11-2 and TRBJ1-5; a possible D gene is TRBD1 (5 bases). The germline V gene encodes CDR1 SGHAT and CDR2 FQNNGV. Trimming removed 1 base at V and 5 bases at J, with 6 bases between. CDR3 length: 13 residues. The CDR3: CASSLAGDQPQHF. CDR3 bases: TGTGCCAGCAGCTTAGCGGGGGATCAGCCCCAGCATTTT.

The chain uses TRBV19 and TRBJ2-7; the match to TRBD1 covers 11 bases. The CDR3 loop spans 14 amino acids. With 6 bases clipped from V and 5 bases from J, the junction kept 6 bases outside the gene matches. Germline lookup yields CDR1 LNHDA and CDR2 SQIVND (reference sequence). The CDR3 loop reads CASSAGQGDHEQYF. The CDR3 DNA follows: TGTGCCAGTAGCGCGGGACAGGGGGACCACGAGCAGTACTTC.

The gene calls are TRBV15 and TRBJ2-7; maybe TRBD2 (6 bases). Trimming removed 1 base from V and 4 bases from J, with 14 bases in between. The germline V gene encodes CDR1 LNHNV and CDR2 YYDKDF (reference sequence). The CDR3 has 15 residues. The CDR3 here is CATSRGNGRGYEQYF. CDR3 nucleotide sequence: TGTGCCACCAGCAGAGGAAACGGGAGAGGTTACGAGCAGTACTTC.

The chain links TRBV28 to TRBJ1-1, with D possibly being TRBD1 (6 bases). Per the germline V gene, CDR1 is MDHEN and CDR2 is SYDVKM. V lost 7 bases, J lost 4 bases, and 13 bases lay in between. This CDR3 is built from 13 residues. The CDR3 here is CASNGGAVTEAFF. DNA of the CDR3: TGTGCCAGCAACGGGGGGGCGGTCACTGAAGCTTTCTTT.

The V and J genes are TRBV7-2 and TRBJ1-1; a weak D match, TRBD1 (5 bases). CDR1 and CDR2 (germline): SGHTA, FQGNSA. The CDR3 spans 14 residues. Deletions cut 1 base from V and 6 bases from J, with 12 bases between. CDR3 protein: CASSLEPGVAEAFF. CDR3 DNA: TGTGCCAGCAGCTTAGAGCCGGGGGTGGCTGAAGCTTTCTTT. Using reference TRBV7-2 and TRBJ1-1 for the parts outside the CDR3, the full variable domain is GAGVSQSPSNKVTEKGKDVELRCDPISGHTALYWYRQSLGQGLEFLIYFQGNSAPDKSGLPSDRFSAERTGGSVSTLTIQRTQQEDSAVYLCASSLEPGVAEAFFGQGTRLTVV.

This rearrangement joins TRBV9 to TRBJ2-3; D not resolved. Trimming shortened V by 0 bases and J by 2 bases, and 13 bases separated the two germline ends. CDR1 and CDR2 (germline): SGDLS, YYNGEE. The CDR3 has 16 residues. CDR3: CASSVAGLILTDTQYF. The CDR3 DNA reads as TGTGCCAGCAGCGTAGCAGGTCTAATACTCACAGATACGCAGTATTTT.

The V call is TRBV4-2, the J call TRBJ1-2, with a weak D call TRBD1 (6 bases). Trimming took off 0 bases at V and 4 bases at J, with 15 bases between the two ends. CDR3 length: 16 residues. The V gene's germline CDR1 is LGHNA and CDR2 YNFKEQ. In DNA, the CDR3 is TGTGCCAGCAGCCAAGATCAGAAAGACAGGATCTATGGCTACACCTTC. Protein product: CASSQDQKDRIYGYTF.

The V call is TRBV28, the J call TRBJ2-7, with D maybe TRBD2 (5 bases). The CDR3 runs 14 residues. The ends were cut back, 2 bases at V and 0 bases at J, with 8 bases in the middle. Germline V gene sequence: CDR1 MDHEN, CDR2 SYDVKM. The CDR3: CASSLAGSSYEQYF. Written as DNA, the CDR3 is TGTGCCAGCAGTTTAGCTGGGAGCTCCTACGAGCAGTACTTC.

This chain links TRBV5-4 with TRBJ2-7; 8 bases match TRBD2. Germline V gives CDR1 SGHNT, CDR2 YYREEE (reference sequence). This CDR3 spans 14 amino acids. With V trimmed by 4 bases and J by 2 bases, 5 bases remained unmatched. CDR3 in amino acids: CASSPGTRTYEQYF. CDR3 coding DNA: TGTGCCAGCAGCCCCGGGACTAGGACCTACGAGCAGTACTTC. The entire variable domain, with the rest obtained from reference TRBV5-4 and TRBJ2-7, is as follows: ETGVTQSPTHLIKTRGQQVTLRCSSQSGHNTVSWYQQALGQGPQFIFQYYREEENGRGNFPPRFSGLQFPNYSSELNVNALELDDSALYLCASSPGTRTYEQYFGPGTRLTVT.

The chain recombines TRBV12-5 with TRBJ2-3, with 10 nucleotides matching TRBD1. The junction had 4 bases not matched to a gene; V was cut back by 1 base and J by 3 bases. CDR3 length: 16 residues. Germline CDR1 and CDR2: LGHNT and FRNRAP. The CDR3 coding sequence is TGTGCTAGTGGTTTGGGGACAGGGGGGTCGACAGATACGCAGTATTTT. Translation gives CASGLGTGGSTDTQYF.

The chain carries TRBV30 and TRBJ1-5, with D tentatively TRBD1 (5 bases). The length of the CDR3 is 14 residues. The germline V and J ends were trimmed by 4 bases and 3 bases, with 13 bases remaining between them. Germline CDR1 GTSNPN, CDR2 SVGIG (reference sequence). The CDR3 region is CAWTQAGDNQPQHF. The CDR3 bases are TGTGCCTGGACTCAGGCGGGGGACAATCAGCCCCAGCATTTT.

J is TRBJ1-5 and V is TRBV19, with 8 bases identical to TRBD1. Germline-derived CDR1 and CDR2 are LNHDA and SQIVND (reference sequence). V dropped 6 bases and J dropped 2; count of bases not matched to a gene: 0. The CDR3 totals 13 residues. In nucleotides, the CDR3 is TGTGCCAGTAGGACAGGGGGCAATCAGCCCCAGCATTTT. This gives the protein CASRTGGNQPQHF. The full variable domain, in which reference TRBV19 and TRBJ1-5 provide the parts outside the CDR3, is DGGITQSPKYLFRKEGQNVTLSCEQNLNHDAMYWYRQDPGQGLRLIYYSQIVNDFQKGDIAEGYSVSREKKESFPLTVTSAQKNPTAFYLCASRTGGNQPQHFGDGTRLSIL.

The chain is built from TRBV20-1 and TRBJ1-2, with D unclear. Between the trimmed V and J ends, which lost 6 bases and 7 bases, there was a span of 12 bases. Germline lookup yields CDR1 DFQATT and CDR2 SNEGSKA (reference sequence). This CDR3 is 11 amino acids long. CDR3 in amino acids: CSALLGSGYTF. CDR3 DNA: TGCAGTGCCTTACTGGGCTCTGGCTACACCTTC.

The rearrangement uses TRBV6-5 and TRBJ2-3; 9 bases align to TRBD1. Germline V CDR1 and CDR2: MNHEY, SVGAGI. The V segment lost 4 bases and the J segment 4 bases; nucleotides outside the gene matches: 9. The CDR3 is made up of 16 amino acids. As DNA, the CDR3 is TGTGCCAGCAGTTCACCGGGACAGGGCCCCCCAGATACGCAGTATTTT. Translation gives CASSSPGQGPPDTQYF.

This chain uses TRBV27 with TRBJ1-1, with 7 bases aligning to TRBD1. J was trimmed by 8 bases and V by 6 bases; bases with no gene match: 18. Looked up from germline, CDR1 is MNHEY and CDR2 is SMNVEV (reference sequence). This CDR3 is built from 16 residues. The CDR3 is CASRPTFVKKGAEAFF. Here the CDR3 DNA reads TGTGCCAGCAGACCGACCTTCGTTAAAAAGGGGGCCGAAGCTTTCTTT.

V usage is TRBV2 and J usage is TRBJ1-5, with D perhaps TRBD1 (5 bases). The CDR3 length is 14 residues. The germline V gene has CDR1 SNHLY and CDR2 FYNNEI. Trimming pared 7 bases from V and 0 bases from J, leaving 10 bases between. This chain's CDR3 is CASKTGISNQPQHF. As DNA, the CDR3 is TGTGCCAGCAAAACAGGCATTAGCAATCAGCCCCAGCATTTT. Drawing the rest from reference TRBV2 and TRBJ1-5, the complete variable domain is EPEVTQTPSHQVTQMGQEVILRCVPISNHLYFYWYRQILGQKVEFLVSFYNNEISEKSEIFDDQFSVERPDGSNFTLKIRSTKLEDSAMYFCASKTGISNQPQHFGDGTRLSIL.

V and J are TRBV5-6 and TRBJ2-7; 8 positions agree with TRBD1. This CDR3 contains 13 residues. The ends lost 7 bases at V and 5 bases at J; junction bases unmatched: 8. Germline CDR1 and CDR2: SGHDT and YYEEEE. CDR3 sequence: CASSRGLKDEQYF. The CDR3 DNA reads as TGTGCCAGCTCCAGGGGGCTTAAAGACGAGCAGTACTTC.

This chain links TRBV7-2 with TRBJ1-4, with 7 bases aligning to TRBD1. V shed 5 bases, J shed 11 bases, and the junction held 5 bases outside the gene matches. The CDR3 extends over 12 amino acids. Germline V gene data show CDR1 as SGHTA and CDR2 as FQGNSA. The CDR3 DNA reads as TGTGCCAGCAGCCTACCGGACAGGAAACTGTTTTTT. Translated, it gives CASSLPDRKLFF.

The chain employs TRBV4-2 and TRBJ1-1; D possibly corresponds to TRBD1 (5 bases). The germline CDR1 and CDR2 sequences are LGHNA and YNFKEQ. CDR3 size: 14 residues. V was clipped by 1 base and J by 0 bases, with 6 bases between them. The CDR3 here is CASSQAGLNTEAFF. Written as DNA, the CDR3 is TGTGCCAGCAGCCAAGCAGGGTTGAACACTGAAGCTTTCTTT.

CDR3 loop: CATHRGSSGELFF. DNA of the CDR3: TGTGCCACCCACAGGGGTAGCAGCGGGGAGCTGTTTTTT. The rearrangement links TRBV10-3 to TRBJ2-2, with 7 bases fitting TRBD1. The CDR3 contains 13 residues. Trimming took 10 bases from V and 7 from J; bases not matched to a gene: 9. Germline V CDR1 and CDR2: ENHRY, SYGVKD.

This clone has a single count. The chain joins TRBV5-1 to TRBJ2-5; D not certain. Germline V lookup: CDR1 SGHRS, CDR2 YFSETQ. There are 14 residues in the CDR3. V lost 5 bases to trimming and J lost 2 bases, with 13 bases between them. The CDR3 DNA follows: TGCGCCAGCAGTTATGATTGGCAGCAAGAGACCCAGTACTTC. It translates to CASSYDWQQETQYF.

This clone was detected only once. The chain links TRBV11-3 to TRBJ2-1; 7 bases are shared with TRBD2. The CDR3 covers 14 residues. The germline V gene has CDR1 SGHNT and CDR2 YENEEA. V lost 5 bases and J lost 7; bases outside the gene matches: 8. The CDR3 bases are TGTGCCAGCAGCCGTGGCGGGAGTTATAATGAGCAGTTCTTC. Translated, it gives CASSRGGSYNEQFF.

The table lists this clone with a few counts. In the same sample, other DNA sequences code for this CDR3. The chain carries TRBV7-9 and TRBJ2-7; possible D gene TRBD1, 5 bases. The V and J ends lost 5 bases and 3 bases respectively, with 11 bases between them. The CDR3 runs to 13 residues. Looked up from germline, CDR1 is SEHNR and CDR2 is FQNEAQ (reference sequence). This chain's CDR3 is CASSRREDYEQYF. DNA for the CDR3: TGTGCCAGCAGCCGCAGGGAAGACTACGAGCAGTACTTC.